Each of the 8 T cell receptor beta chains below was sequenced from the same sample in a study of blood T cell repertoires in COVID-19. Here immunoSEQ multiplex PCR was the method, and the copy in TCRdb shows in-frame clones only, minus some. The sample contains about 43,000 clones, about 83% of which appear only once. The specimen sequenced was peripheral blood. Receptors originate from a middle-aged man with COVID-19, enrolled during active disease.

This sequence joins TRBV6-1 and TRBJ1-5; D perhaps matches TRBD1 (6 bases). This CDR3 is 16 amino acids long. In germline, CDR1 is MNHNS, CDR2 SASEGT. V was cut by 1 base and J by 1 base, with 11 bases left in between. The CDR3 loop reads CASSEDRGASNQPQHF. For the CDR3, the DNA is TGTGCCAGCAGTGAAGATCGGGGGGCGAGCAATCAGCCCCAGCATTTT.

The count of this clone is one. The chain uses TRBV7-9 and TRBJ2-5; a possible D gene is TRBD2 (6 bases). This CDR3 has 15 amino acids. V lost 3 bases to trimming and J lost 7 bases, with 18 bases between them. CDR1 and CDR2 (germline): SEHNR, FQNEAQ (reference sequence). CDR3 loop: CASSFRGGGLGTQYF. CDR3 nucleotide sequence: TGTGCCAGCAGCTTTCGGGGAGGCGGTCTCGGGACCCAGTACTTC.

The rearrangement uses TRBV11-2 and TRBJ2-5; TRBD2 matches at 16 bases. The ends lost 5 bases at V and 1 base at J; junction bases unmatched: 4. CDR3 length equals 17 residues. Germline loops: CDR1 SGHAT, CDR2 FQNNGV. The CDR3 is CASSPGTSGGAQETQYF. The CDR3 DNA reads TGTGCCAGCAGCCCCGGGACTAGCGGGGGGGCCCAAGAGACCCAGTACTTC.

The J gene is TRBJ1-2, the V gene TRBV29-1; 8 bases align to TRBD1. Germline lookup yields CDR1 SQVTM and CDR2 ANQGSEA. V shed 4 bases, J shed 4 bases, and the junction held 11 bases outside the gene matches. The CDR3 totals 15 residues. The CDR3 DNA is TGCAGCGTTGTCGTTGGACAGGGTCTCGGCTATGGCTACACCTTC. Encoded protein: CSVVVGQGLGYGYTF.

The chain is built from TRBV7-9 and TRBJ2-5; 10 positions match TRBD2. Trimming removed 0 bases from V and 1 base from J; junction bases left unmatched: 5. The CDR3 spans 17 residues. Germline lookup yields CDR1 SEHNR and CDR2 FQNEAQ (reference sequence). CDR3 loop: CASSLARLAGVQETQYF. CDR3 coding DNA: TGTGCCAGCAGCTTAGCGAGGCTAGCGGGGGTCCAAGAGACCCAGTACTTC. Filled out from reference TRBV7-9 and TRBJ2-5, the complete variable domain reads DTGVSQNPRHKITKRGQNVTFRCDPISEHNRLYWYRQTLGQGPEFLTYFQNEAQLEKSRLLSDRFSAERPKGSFSTLEIQRTEQGDSAMYLCASSLARLAGVQETQYFGPGTRLLVL.

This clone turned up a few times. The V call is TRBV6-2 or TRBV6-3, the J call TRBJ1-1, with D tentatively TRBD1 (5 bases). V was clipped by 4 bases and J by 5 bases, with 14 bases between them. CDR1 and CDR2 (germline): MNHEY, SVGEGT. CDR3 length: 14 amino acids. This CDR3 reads CASSFPRGGTEAFF. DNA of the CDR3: TGTGCCAGCAGTTTTCCGCGGGGGGGAACTGAAGCTTTCTTT.

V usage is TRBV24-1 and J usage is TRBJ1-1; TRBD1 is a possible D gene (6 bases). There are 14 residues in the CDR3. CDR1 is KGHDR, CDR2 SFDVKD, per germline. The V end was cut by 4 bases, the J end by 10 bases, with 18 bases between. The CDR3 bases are TGTGCCACCAGTGACCCGGGACATGCCTTTGGAGCTTTCTTT. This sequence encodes CATSDPGHAFGAFF.

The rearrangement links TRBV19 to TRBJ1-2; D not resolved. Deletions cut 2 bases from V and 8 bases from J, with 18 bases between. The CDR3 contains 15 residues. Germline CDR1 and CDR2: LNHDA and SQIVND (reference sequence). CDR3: CASSISVGEKGGYTF. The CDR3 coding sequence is TGTGCCAGTAGTATAAGCGTCGGGGAAAAAGGCGGCTACACCTTC.